This T cell receptor beta chain originates from a study of breast tumors, draining lymph nodes, adjacent tissues. Axillary draining lymph nodes of breast cancer patients supplied the node samples. TCRdb analysed the multiplex PCR reads with MiXCR anew, one entry per CDR3 protein. This sample has about 130,000 distinct CDR3 sequences; 21% occur once, and the top ten carry roughly 2.2%. This clonotype was picked up one time. One end of the junction fails to match germline, which may point to a read error. The TCR sequence derives from a female donor with breast cancer. Some clones in this sample may be carry-over from other donors' samples. The specimen sequenced was axillary lymph node tissue.

The chain's CDR3 is CASSPQVRDKLSYGQYF. In nucleotides, the CDR3 is TGCGCCAGCAGCCCCCAAGTCCGGGACAAGCTATCCTACGGGCAGTACTTC. This chain uses TRBV14 with TRBJ2-7; tentatively, D is TRBD1 (6 bases). Looked up from germline, CDR1 is SGHDN and CDR2 is FVKESK. The CDR3 totals 17 residues. The full variable domain, completed using reference TRBV14 and TRBJ2-7, is EAGVTQFPSHSVIEKGQTVTLRCDPISGHDNLYWYRRVMGKEIKFLLHFVKESKQDESGMPNNRFLAERTGGTYSTLKVQPAELEDSGVYFCASSPQVRDKLSYGQYFGPGTRLTVT.